These 10 T cell receptor beta chains were all obtained from the same sample, sequenced in a study of T cell clusters in autoimmune cytopenias (dated by TCRdb to the late 2010s). TCRdb shows the sequencer as Illumina MiSeq. To amplify TRB rearrangements, a touch-down multiplex PCR protocol was run with the TRB-A and TRB-B primer pools combined in a single tube. The reads went through TCRdb reprocessing, and each CDR3 protein sequence gets one entry with no DNA. The sample's table lists a count of thousands of distinct CDR3 sequences. The ten top clones hold 3.3% of the sample. TRB amplification used around 250 ng of peripheral blood genomic DNA, approximately 41,000 genome equivalents, per sample. The specimen sequenced was peripheral blood. Receptor source: a human donor with an autoimmune cytopenia or autoimmune hepatitis (not recorded which).

Judged by frequency, this clonotype is medium-sized (0.01 to 0.1%). The gene calls are TRBV6-6 and TRBJ1-5. The CDR3 is made up of 16 amino acids. Germline CDR1 reads MNHNY; CDR2 reads SVGAGI (reference sequence). CDR3 residues: CASSYSELGSNQPQHF.

In terms of frequency, this clonotype is medium-sized. The CDR3 protein is CASSSSGHWGEQYF. The rearrangement uses TRBV27 and TRBJ2-7; TCRdb picks TRBD2, but there is no DNA to check that call. The CDR3 runs 14 residues. Germline loops: CDR1 MNHEY, CDR2 SMNVEV (reference sequence).

This clonotype ranks as medium-sized in terms of frequency. The chain employs TRBV6-5 and TRBJ1-1; TCRdb indicates TRBD1, and absent DNA this call remains unverified. Germline V gives CDR1 MNHEY, CDR2 SVGAGI. The CDR3 is made up of 15 amino acids. This CDR3 is CASSSISGGVTEAFF.

This clonotype shows up as medium-sized by frequency. The J gene is TRBJ1-1, the V gene TRBV9. CDR1 SGDLS and CDR2 YYNGEE come from the germline V gene. This CDR3 is built from 14 residues. The chain's CDR3 is CASSVVGTGTEAFF. The full variable domain, rest sourced from reference TRBV9 and TRBJ1-1, is DSGVTQTPKHLITATGQRVTLRCSPRSGDLSVYWYQQSLDQGLQFLIQYYNGEERAKGNILERFSAQQFPDLHSELNLSSLELGDSALYFCASSVVGTGTEAFFGQGTRLTVV.

This clonotype counts as medium-sized by frequency. CDR3 sequence reads: CSASPGLASYEQYF. The chain couples TRBV20-1 to TRBJ2-7; TCRdb's assignment of TRBD2 cannot be checked, as there is no DNA. The CDR3 is made up of 14 amino acids. Germline CDR1 DFQATT, CDR2 SNEGSKA (reference sequence).

This clonotype is deemed medium-sized (0.01 to 0.1%) by its frequency. The V gene is TRBV7-2, the J gene TRBJ2-1; there is no DNA to check the TCRdb D call of TRBD1. CDR1 and CDR2 from the germline V gene are SGHTA and FQGNSA. The CDR3 length is 17 residues. CDR3 in amino acids: CASSSRHRQGAWDEQFF.

This clonotype registers medium-sized by frequency. The rearrangement joins TRBV6-6 to TRBJ2-1; the TRBD2 assignment by TCRdb is unverifiable without DNA. Germline CDR1 is MNHNY and CDR2 is SVGAGI (reference sequence). This CDR3 region has 14 residues. The CDR3 here is CASLRTSRYNEQFF.

Considering frequency, this clonotype is medium-sized. V is TRBV19 and J is TRBJ1-5; TCRdb designates TRBD1, a call that cannot be tested without DNA. The CDR3 runs 17 residues. The germline V gene encodes CDR1 LNHDA and CDR2 SQIVND (reference sequence). CDR3 sequence: CANTKNPGQGGNQPQHF. Variable domain in full (rest from reference TRBV19 and TRBJ1-5): DGGITQSPKYLFRKEGQNVTLSCEQNLNHDAMYWYRQDPGQGLRLIYYSQIVNDFQKGDIAEGYSVSREKKESFPLTVTSAQKNPTAFYLCANTKNPGQGGNQPQHFGDGTRLSIL.

This clonotype is identified as medium-sized (0.01 to 0.1%) from frequency. The CDR3 region is CASRKDSYEQYF. This chain connects TRBV14 to TRBJ2-7; TCRdb outputs TRBD1, but without DNA this stays unchecked. There are 12 residues in the CDR3. Germline V CDR1 and CDR2: SGHDN, FVKESK.

Measured by frequency, this clonotype is medium-sized. V and J are TRBV6-2 or TRBV6-3 and TRBJ2-7. The CDR3 sequence is 15 residues long. The V gene's germline CDR1 is MNHEY and CDR2 SVGEGT. CDR3 loop: CASSPRSDSPYEQYF.